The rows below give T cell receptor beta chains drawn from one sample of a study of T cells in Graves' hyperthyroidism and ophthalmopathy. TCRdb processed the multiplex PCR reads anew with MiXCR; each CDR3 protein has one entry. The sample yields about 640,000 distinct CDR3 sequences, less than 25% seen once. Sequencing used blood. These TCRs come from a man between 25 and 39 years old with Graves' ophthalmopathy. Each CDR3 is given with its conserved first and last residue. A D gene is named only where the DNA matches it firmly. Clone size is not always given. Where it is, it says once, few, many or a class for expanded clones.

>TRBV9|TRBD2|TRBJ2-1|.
TGTGCCAGCAGCGTAGCGGGAGGACTTAATGAGCGGTTCTTC
CASSVAGGLNERFF
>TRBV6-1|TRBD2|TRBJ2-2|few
TGTGCCAGTGGGACTAGCGGGATTTTGACCGGGGAGCTGTTTTTT
CASGTSGILTGELFF
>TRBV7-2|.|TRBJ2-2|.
TGTGCCAGCAGCCCGTGGGGGTTGAGCAACACCGGGGAGCTGTTTTTT
CASSPWGLSNTGELFF
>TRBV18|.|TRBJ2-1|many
TGTGCCAGCTCACCCCTCCAGGCGACGGACAATGAGCAGTTCTTC
CASSPLQATDNEQFF
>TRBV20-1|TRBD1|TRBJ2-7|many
TGCAGTGCTACTACCGGGACAGGGGGCTACGAGCAGTACTTC
CSATTGTGGYEQYF
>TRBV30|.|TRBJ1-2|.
TGTGCCTGGAGTGTACGGATGTTCGGTTATGGCTACACCTTC
CAWSVRMFGYGYTF
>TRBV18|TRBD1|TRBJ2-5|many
TGTGCCAGCTCACCACCCGGGACAGAGCCGGAGACCCAGTACTTC
CASSPPGTEPETQYF
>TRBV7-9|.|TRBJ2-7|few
TGTGCCAGCAGCCACCCTTCATCCTACGAGCAGTACTTC
CASSHPSSYEQYF
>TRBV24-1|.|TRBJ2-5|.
TGTGCCACCAGTGACCCCCGCCGGGAGACCCAGTACTTC
CATSDPRRETQYF
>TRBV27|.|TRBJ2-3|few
TGTGCCAGCAGTTTATCTAGGTTGGGACACACAGATACGCAGTATTTT
CASSLSRLGHTDTQYF
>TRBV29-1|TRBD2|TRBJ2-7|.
TGCAGCGTTGTCGGGGGACCGGGGACTAGCGGGAGGGGCGAGCAGTACTTC
CSVVGGPGTSGRGEQYF
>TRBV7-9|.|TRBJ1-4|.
TGTGCCAGCAGCGGGTCAGAAGACGAAAAACTGTTTTTT
CASSGSEDEKLFF
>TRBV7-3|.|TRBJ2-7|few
TGTGCCAGCAGCTCGGAATCTCAGGGCCCTTACGAGCAGTACTTC
CASSSESQGPYEQYF
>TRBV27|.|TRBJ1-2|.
TGTGCCAGCAGAACAACAGGGATGGATGGCTACACCTTC
CASRTTGMDGYTF
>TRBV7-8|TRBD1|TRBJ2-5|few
TGTGCCAGCAGCTTAGCTATAGGGACAGGGGAGAAAGAGACCCAGTACTTC
CASSLAIGTGEKETQYF
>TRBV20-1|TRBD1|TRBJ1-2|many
TGCAGTGCTAGGACAGGACAGGGCCTTGGCTACACCTTC
CSARTGQGLGYTF
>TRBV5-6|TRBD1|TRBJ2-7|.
TGTGCCAGCAGCTTGGCACGGCTTCGGGACAGTCCCTACGAGCAGTACTTC
CASSLARLRDSPYEQYF
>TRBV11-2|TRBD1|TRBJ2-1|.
TGTGCCAGCAGCTTAGTTAGGGGGCCGGGTGAGCAGTTCTTC
CASSLVRGPGEQFF
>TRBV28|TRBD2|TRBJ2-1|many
TGTGCCAGCAGTTTAGGGGGGGTCGGGTACAATGAGCAGTTCTTC
CASSLGGVGYNEQFF
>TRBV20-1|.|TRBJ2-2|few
TGCAGTGCTAGGCCCGGGACTTCGAACACCGGGGAGCTGTTTTTT
CSARPGTSNTGELFF
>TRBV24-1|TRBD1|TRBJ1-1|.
TGTGCCACCAGTGCTCCGGGGACAGGGGGTGAGGCTTTCTTT
CATSAPGTGGEAFF
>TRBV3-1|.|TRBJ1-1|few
TGTGCCAGCAGCCCAAAGGTAGGGATTGGAGCTTTCTTT
CASSPKVGIGAFF
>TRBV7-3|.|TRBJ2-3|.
TGCGCCAGCAGCCAAGGAGCAGAAGTGGGGCGGGATACGCAGTATTTT
CASSQGAEVGRDTQYF
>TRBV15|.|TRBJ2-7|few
TGTGCCACCAGCAGAGCCCGGGGCTCTTCCTACGAGCAGTACTTC
CATSRARGSSYEQYF
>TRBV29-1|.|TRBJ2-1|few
TGCAGCGTTGAAGGGGCTCAGGGGTACAATGAGCAGTTCTTC
CSVEGAQGYNEQFF
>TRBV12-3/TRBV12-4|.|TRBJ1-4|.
TGTGCCAGCAGACGGGGTCAGAATGAAAAACTGTTTTTT
CASRRGQNEKLFF
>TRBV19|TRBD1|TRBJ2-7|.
TGTGCCAGTAGTACGACCGGGACAGGAGCCTACGAGCAGTACTTC
CASSTTGTGAYEQYF
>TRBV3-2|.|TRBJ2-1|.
TGTGCCAGCAGCCAAGGGCCAGAATACAATGAGCAGTTCTTC
CASSQGPEYNEQFF
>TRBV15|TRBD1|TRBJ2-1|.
TGTGCCACCAGCAGACTGGACAGGGGAGTAGATGAGCAGTCCTTC
CATSRLDRGVDEQSF
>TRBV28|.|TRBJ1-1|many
TGTGCCAGCGGACCGATGCACACTGAAGCTTTCTTT
CASGPMHTEAFF
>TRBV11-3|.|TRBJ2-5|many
TGTGCCAGCAGCTTAAACGGAGCGGAGGGGGAGACCCAGTACTTC
CASSLNGAEGETQYF
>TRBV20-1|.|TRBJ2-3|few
TGCAGTGCTAGTAACGGGAGAGATACGCAGTATTTT
CSASNGRDTQYF
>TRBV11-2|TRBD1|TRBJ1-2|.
TGTGCCAGCAGCCGAGACAGGGATGGCTACACCTTC
CASSRDRDGYTF
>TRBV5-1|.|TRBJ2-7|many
TGCGCCAGCAGCTTGATGGACCCCTACGAGCAGTACTTC
CASSLMDPYEQYF
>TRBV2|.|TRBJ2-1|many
TGTGCCAGCAGTGAGGCACGGACAGTGGACAATGAGCAGTTCTTC
CASSEARTVDNEQFF
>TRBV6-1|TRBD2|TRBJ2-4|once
TGTGCCAGCAGAGGCTTAGCGGGAGGCCCCCTTTTAGCCAAAAACATTCAGTACTTC
CASRGLAGGPLLAKNIQYF
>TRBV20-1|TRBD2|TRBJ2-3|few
TGCAGTGCTACGGGACTAGCGGGAGGTCGTGATACGCAGTATTTT
CSATGLAGGRDTQYF
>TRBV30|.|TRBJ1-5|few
TGTGCCTGGAGTTCCGGGTCATCAGGTTACCAGCCCCAGCATTTT
CAWSSGSSGYQPQHF
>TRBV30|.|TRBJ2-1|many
TGTGCCGGCTTCCCCCCGTTCGGCGAGCAGTTCTTC
CAGFPPFGEQFF
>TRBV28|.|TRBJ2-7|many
TGTGCCAGCAGTTTTGGGGGCTGGCCTCGGGCCTCCTACGAGCAGTACTTC
CASSFGGWPRASYEQYF
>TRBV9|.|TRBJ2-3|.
TGTGCCAGCAGCGTCGACTACGGTGATACGCAGTATTTT
CASSVDYGDTQYF
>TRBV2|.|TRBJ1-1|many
TGTGCCAGCAGTGAATTGGTGACGAACACTGAAGCTTTCTTT
CASSELVTNTEAFF
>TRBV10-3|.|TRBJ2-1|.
TGTGCCATCAGTGAGGGTTTGGCGGGCCTATACAATGAGCAGTTCTTC
CAISEGLAGLYNEQFF
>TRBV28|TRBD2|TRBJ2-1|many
TGTGCCAGCAGAACTAGCGGATCATACAATGAGCAGTTCTTC
CASRTSGSYNEQFF
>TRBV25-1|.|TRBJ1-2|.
TGTGCCAGCAGTGAATATGGGGGTAAATCTTCGAGCTACACCTTC
CASSEYGGKSSSYTF
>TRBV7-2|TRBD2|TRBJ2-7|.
TGTGCCAGCAGCTTAGGAAGTGCGGGGGCCTACGAGCAGTACTTC
CASSLGSAGAYEQYF
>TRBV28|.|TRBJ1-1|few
TGTGCCAGCAGCACGGGACTGCAGAACACTGAAGCTTTCTTT
CASSTGLQNTEAFF
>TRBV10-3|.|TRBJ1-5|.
TGTGCCATCAGCCAAACTGGGACCAATCAGCCCCAGCATTTT
CAISQTGTNQPQHF
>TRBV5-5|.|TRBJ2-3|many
TGTGCCAGCAGCTTGTGGATACCGGGGACGTCTAGCACAGATACGCAGTATTTT
CASSLWIPGTSSTDTQYF
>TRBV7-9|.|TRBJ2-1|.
TGTGCCAGCAGCTCAGGGGAGGGGAACAATGAGCAGTTCTTC
CASSSGEGNNEQFF